This T cell receptor beta chain was sequenced for a study of cytomegalovirus exposure and HLA in healthy donors. Some clones are missing from TCRdb's copy, which holds only in-frame ones; the method was immunoSEQ multiplex PCR. The table includes over 250,000 clones, 70% to 90% detected once. Sample: PBMCs. The TCR sequence derives from a woman under 30 in good health and CMV-seronegative.

The CDR3, as DNA: TGTGCCTGGGGGGAGTCGAATCAGCCCCAGCATTTT. This gives the protein CAWGESNQPQHF. The chain recombines TRBV30 with TRBJ1-5; D unclear. V lost 5 bases and J lost 4, with 9 bases in between. The germline V gene encodes CDR1 GTSNPN and CDR2 SVGIG (reference sequence). CDR3 size: 12 residues.